This T cell receptor beta chain originates from a study of shared clonotypes between healthy human individuals. It was at deep level that the assay was run. Sorted-subset replicate PCRs used about 190 ng of genomic DNA. This amount corresponded to tens of thousands of T cell genomes. TCRdb's copy holds only in-frame clones and misses some; the assay was immunoSEQ multiplex PCR. The sample shows about 610,000 clones, roughly 96% of them seen only once. A word on this clone: Its antigen remains unidentified.

CD45RO negativity and positive selection for CCR7 defined naive CD8 cells, a population that excluded terminally differentiated effector memory CD45RA+ cells. Study-level results: Only blood samples were collected, and tissue repertoires likely differ.

The receptor was isolated from a woman in her twenties or thirties in good health. What was sequenced was naive CD8+ T cells sorted from blood.

The CDR3 DNA is TGTGCCAGCAGCTTAGATCTCGATGGCTACACCTTC. Translating gives CASSLDLDGYTF. The chain uses TRBV11-2 and TRBJ1-2; D unresolved. Trimming removed 0 bases from V and 6 bases from J, with 5 bases in between. The CDR3 totals 12 residues. The germline gives CDR1 SGHAT, CDR2 FQNNGV.